Following are 15 T cell receptor beta chains from one sample sequenced in a study of tumor and adjacent non-tumor tissue in lung cancer. Three rounds of nested PCR, following a modified ARM-PCR protocol, produced the TCRbeta library. TCRdb redid the calling of the multiplex PCR reads with MiXCR, one entry per CDR3 protein. The sample carries some 200,000 distinct CDR3 sequences, about two thirds recorded once. No cell sorting was done before RNA was extracted from the tissue. Specimen: lung tumor tissue. Source of these receptors: a man aged 55 to 69 with non-small cell lung cancer.

This clonotype was picked up one time. One end of the junction varies from germline; a read error may be responsible. The genes are TRBV11-2 and TRBJ2-6, with D possibly being TRBD2 (6 bases). The CDR3 runs to 18 residues. Germline CDR1 reads SGHAT; CDR2 reads FQNNGV. The CDR3 loop is CVSSPTIGGATGANVLTF. The CDR3 bases are TGTGTCAGCAGTCCAACTATCGGGGGAGCCACTGGGGCCAACGTCCTAACTTTC. The variable domain in full, completed from reference TRBV11-2 and TRBJ2-6, reads EAGVAQSPRYKIIEKRQSVAFWCNPISGHATLYWYQQILGQGPKLLIQFQNNGVVDDSQLPKDRFSAERLKGVDSTLKIQPAKLEDSAVYLCVSSPTIGGATGANVLTFGAGSRLTVL.

This clonotype came up once. The junction shows a germline mismatch at one end, possibly a read error. The genes are TRBV6-1 and TRBJ2-1, with D hard to call. The CDR3 runs to 12 residues. CDR1 and CDR2 from the germline V gene are MNHNS and SASEGT. The CDR3 coding sequence is TGTGCCAGCAGGACCGAGGTGGATGAACAGTTCTTC. Translated, it gives CASRTEVDEQFF.

Note on this clonotype: Without the conserved terminal phenylalanine or tryptophan, this CDR3 likely stems from a read error. The DNA is left out, because the CDR3 cannot be placed on it with certainty; the CDR3 is given as TCRdb lists it. The chain uses TRBV12-3 or TRBV12-4 and TRBJ1-2; TRBD1 is taken as the D call from the table, unchecked against the DNA. Ends included, the CDR3 has 17 residues. CDR3 loop: CVSSRSGTGPSDGGYTI.

A word on this clonotype: A much larger clone lies a single base off, so this may be a read error. The chain links TRBV20-1 to TRBJ2-1, with 14 bases fitting TRBD2. There are 13 residues in the CDR3. Germline CDR1 and CDR2: DFQATT and SNEGSKA (reference sequence). V lost 6 bases to trimming and J lost 12 bases; unmatched junction nucleotides: 7. CDR3 bases: TGCAGTGCGGGGACTAGCGGGAGTGGTGGGCAGTTCTTC. This encodes CSAGTSGSGGQFF.

This sequence joins TRBV18 and TRBJ2-5; TRBD1 matches at 8 bases. Germline CDR1 KGHSH, CDR2 LQKENI. After removal of 3 bases from V and 4 bases from J, the junction contained 4 bases not matched to a gene. This CDR3 spans 14 amino acids. This chain's CDR3 is CASSPRTGRETQYF. DNA for the CDR3: TGTGCCAGCTCACCCCGGACAGGGCGAGAGACCCAGTACTTC.

With respect to this clonotype: At one of its ends the junction is not consistent with the germline gene, which may arise from a read error. The CDR3 nucleotides read TGTGCCAGCAGCTTAGCCGGACCGGGGGGAAGCCTGTCTTTT. As protein: CASSLAGPGGSLSF. The J gene is TRBJ2-2, the V gene TRBV11-3; 7 bases fit TRBD2. This CDR3 has 14 amino acids. CDR1 is SGHNT and CDR2 is YENEEA in the germline V gene. The complete variable domain, with remaining parts taken from reference TRBV11-3 and TRBJ2-2, reads EAGVVQSPRYKIIEKKQPVAFWCNPISGHNTLYWYLQNLGQGPELLIRYENEEAVDDSQLPKDRFSAERLKGVDSTLKIQPAELGDSAVYLCASSLAGPGGSLSFGEGSRLTVL.

In the case of this clonotype: It may be a read error: a sequence one base away is much more abundant. The J gene is TRBJ2-3, the V gene TRBV29-1, with 10 bases matching TRBD1. Germline lookup yields CDR1 SQVTM and CDR2 ANQGSEA. The CDR3 contains 15 residues. V lost 8 bases to trimming and J lost 0 bases; unmatched junction nucleotides: 8. Here the CDR3 reads CSIRQGAPSTDTQYF. CDR3 coding DNA: TGCAGCATCAGACAGGGGGCGCCTAGCACAGATACGCAGTATTTT.

This chain links TRBV11-2 with TRBJ1-2, with a possible D match to TRBD1 (6 bases). Germline V gives CDR1 SGHAT, CDR2 FQNNGV. Trimming shortened V by 5 bases and J by 9 bases, and 22 bases separated the two germline ends. The CDR3 loop spans 15 amino acids. CDR3 amino acids: CASSVPSGRGACYTF. In nucleotides, the CDR3 is TGTGCCAGCAGCGTCCCCTCGGGACGGGGGGCTTGCTACACCTTC.

This chain's CDR3 is CASSQGPGRISYEQYF. In nucleotides, the CDR3 is TGTGCCAGCAGCCAAGGGCCGGGACGCATCTCCTACGAGCAGTACTTC. The chain employs TRBV14 and TRBJ2-7; D possibly matches TRBD1 or TRBD2 (5 bases each). The CDR3 runs to 16 residues. CDR1 and CDR2 from the germline V gene are SGHDN and FVKESK. The ends were cut back, 1 base at V and 0 bases at J, with 13 bases in the middle.

This clonotype has just a few counts. This chain links TRBV4-2 with TRBJ1-2, with D perhaps matching TRBD1 (5 bases). The germline V and J ends were trimmed by 4 bases and 0 bases, with 12 bases remaining between them. Germline lookup yields CDR1 LGHNA and CDR2 YNFKEQ. The CDR3 length is 15 residues. The CDR3 is CASSRPVGANYGYTF. CDR3 nucleotide sequence: TGTGCCAGCAGCCGCCCGGTGGGGGCTAACTATGGCTACACCTTC.

To note about this clonotype: A much more abundant neighbour one base away suggests this may be a read error. J is TRBJ2-2 and V is TRBV12-3 or TRBV12-4; TRBD2 matches at 10 bases. The CDR3 is made up of 15 amino acids. After removal of 6 bases from V and 0 bases from J, the junction contained 1 base not matched to a gene. The CDR3 region has the DNA TGTGCCAGCAGCCTAGCGGGGGCGAACACCGGGGAGCTGTTTTTT. Translation: CASSLAGANTGELFF.

This clonotype appeared a single time. V gene TRBV20-1 combines with J gene TRBJ2-3, with D possibly matching TRBD1 (6 bases). CDR3 length equals 15 residues. The V end lost 1 base, the J end lost 1 base, and 12 bases lay between the germline ends. In germline, CDR1 is DFQATT, CDR2 SNEGSKA (reference sequence). CDR3 in amino acids: CSARVPKGGTDTQYF. CDR3 nucleotides: TGCAGTGCTAGAGTCCCGAAGGGGGGCACAGATACGCAGTATTTT.

About this clonotype: A much larger clone differs by one base, so this may be a read error. The chain has TRBV20-1 and TRBJ1-5; TRBD1 matches 8 bases. The CDR3 extends over 15 amino acids. Germline V gives CDR1 DFQATT, CDR2 SNEGSKA (reference sequence). As DNA, the CDR3 is TGCAGTGCTAGCCCAGGGGGCAGGGGCAATCAGCCCGAGCATTTT. Amino acid sequence: CSASPGGRGNQPEHF.

This clonotype has ten or more counts. V usage is TRBV20-1 and J usage is TRBJ2-1, with D unresolved. Germline V gene lookup returns CDR1 DFQATT and CDR2 SNEGSKA (reference sequence). This CDR3 spans 11 amino acids. Trimming removed 7 bases from V and 7 bases from J, with 11 bases in between. The CDR3 region has the DNA TGCAGTGGCCAACACGGAAATGAGCAGTTCTTC. Residues: CSGQHGNEQFF.

The V and J genes are TRBV6-6 and TRBJ1-5, with a possible D match to TRBD1 (6 bases). The ends were cut back, 7 bases at V and 7 bases at J, with 20 bases in the middle. Germline CDR1 is MNHNY and CDR2 is SVGAGI (reference sequence). The CDR3 length is 15 residues. The CDR3 reads CASTSTRGRGQPQHF. CDR3 nucleotide sequence: TGTGCCAGCACTTCTACCAGGGGTCGAGGGCAGCCCCAGCATTTT.